This T cell receptor (beta chain) was found in a study of cytomegalovirus exposure and HLA in healthy donors. Regarding the study as a whole: In a later analysis, TCR association rates varied by HLA locus: DRB1 most, HLA-C fewest. CMV serostatus was the sole immune exposure data available. The authors enumerated 150 to 200 TCR beta chains as linked to cytomegalovirus.

With respect to this clone: The antigen is not known.

The primer mix had 60 Vbeta and 13 Jbeta primers. The assay was immunoSEQ multiplex PCR, and TCRdb's table has in-frame clones only and misses some. The sample carries about 280,000 clones, about 90% recorded once. This TCR was sampled from a young woman in good health and CMV-seronegative. The material sequenced was PBMCs.

The CDR3 nucleotides read TGTGCCAGCGGGCGGGGTATTCAGCCCCAGCATTTT. Translating it yields CASGRGIQPQHF. This chain links TRBV19 with TRBJ1-5; D gene unclear. V was pared by 9 bases and J by 6 bases, with 12 bases between. Germline V gene sequence: CDR1 LNHDA, CDR2 SQIVND (reference sequence). The CDR3 runs 12 residues.